This TCR beta chain was profiled in a study of CD8 T cells in Susac syndrome. Random-hexamer reverse transcription was applied to about 0.45 to 1 ug RNA. TCR beta CDR3 was amplified by immunoSEQ multiplex PCR. This amplification extended across 54 Vbeta and 13 Jbeta segments. TCRdb re-derived calls from the immunoSEQ multiplex PCR reads in MiXCR, one entry per CDR3 protein. The profile shows around 120,000 distinct CDR3 sequences, approximately 93% of them singletons. Points on this clonotype: The antigen remains unidentified.

Study-wide results and limits: By the study's own acknowledgment, its TCR sequencing and HLA analysis included relatively few individuals.

The authors carried out high-throughput sequencing of TCR beta. They applied it to CD8+ and CD4+ T cells obtained from blood. Treatment-naive patients with stable or active relapsing-remitting disease served as multiple sclerosis controls. Looked up from germline, CDR1 is SEHNR and CDR2 is FQNEAQ (reference sequence). The germline V and J ends were trimmed by 5 bases and 0 bases, with 19 bases remaining between them. This CDR3 spans 17 amino acids. The chain joins TRBV7-9 to TRBJ1-1; a weak D match, TRBD1 (5 bases). The sample comprised CD4+ T cells from PBMCs. The clonotype originates from a human donor with multiple sclerosis. The CDR3 region is CASSPTAKSNMNTEAFF. The CDR3 nucleotides read TGTGCCAGCAGCCCGACAGCAAAGAGCAACATGAACACTGAAGCTTTCTTT.